One and the same sample provided the 28 T cell receptor beta chains below, sequenced in a study of blood T cell repertoires in COVID-19. Sequenced by immunoSEQ multiplex PCR; TCRdb stores in-frame clones only, minus some. In the table there are over 70,000 clones, less than 95% of which are singletons. Input material: peripheral blood. Receptor source: a man in his late teens or twenties with COVID-19, enrolled during active disease.

V and J are TRBV7-9 and TRBJ1-2; TRBD1 matches 9 bases. CDR3 size: 15 residues. The germline V gene encodes CDR1 SEHNR and CDR2 FQNEAQ (reference sequence). J gave up 8 bases and V 4 bases, and 11 bases lay outside the gene matches. The CDR3: CASSSTRGTGQGYTF. CDR3 nucleotide sequence: TGTGCCAGCAGCTCAACAAGGGGGACAGGGCAAGGCTACACCTTC.

This chain uses TRBV12-3 or TRBV12-4 with TRBJ1-1; a possible D gene is TRBD1 (5 bases). CDR3 size: 13 residues. V lost 3 bases and J 5 bases, leaving 10 bases between the germline ends. Here the CDR3 reads CASSFQGITEAFF. In DNA form, the CDR3 reads TGTGCCAGCAGTTTCCAGGGAATTACTGAAGCTTTCTTT.

The CDR3: CASTPWTGVGFWETQYF. For the CDR3, the DNA is TGTGCCAGCACACCCTGGACAGGGGTCGGGTTTTGGGAGACCCAGTACTTC. The V call is TRBV5-6, the J call TRBJ2-5; 9 bases are shared with TRBD1. The ends lost 6 bases at V and 5 bases at J; junction bases unmatched: 17. The CDR3 runs 17 residues. Germline-derived CDR1 and CDR2 are SGHDT and YYEEEE.

The chain recombines TRBV13 with TRBJ2-3; TRBD1 agrees at 8 bases. The germline V gene encodes CDR1 PRHDT and CDR2 FYEKMQ (reference sequence). The junction had 4 bases not matched to a gene; V was cut back by 5 bases and J by 9 bases. This CDR3 spans 12 amino acids. The CDR3 DNA is TGTGCCAGCAGCACACAGGGGGTCACGCAGTATTTT. Protein: CASSTQGVTQYF.

The rearrangement links TRBV27 to TRBJ1-6; 7 nucleotides match TRBD1. The germline CDR1 and CDR2 sequences are MNHEY and SMNVEV (reference sequence). Germline trimming cut 4 bases from V and 9 bases from J; bases unmatched to any gene: 3. The CDR3 contains 13 residues. The CDR3 bases are TGTGCCAGCAGTTCTAACAGGGGTTCACCCCTCCACTTT. It specifies CASSSNRGSPLHF.

This clone showed up just once. The rearrangement links TRBV7-2 to TRBJ1-1; perhaps TRBD1 as D (5 bases). The CDR3 consists of 14 residues. Germline CDR1 and CDR2: SGHTA and FQGNSA. Trimming removed 7 bases from V and 0 bases from J, with 12 bases in between. The CDR3 sequence is CASTGRGLNTEAFF. CDR3 DNA sequence: TGTGCCAGCACCGGGCGGGGGTTGAACACTGAAGCTTTCTTT.

This clone was seen just once. The V gene is TRBV7-3, the J gene TRBJ2-2, with 7 positions matching TRBD1. This CDR3 is built from 16 residues. The germline V gene has CDR1 SGHTA and CDR2 FQGTGA. V lost 4 bases to trimming and J lost 5 bases; unmatched junction nucleotides: 10. CDR3 coding DNA: TGTGCCAGCAGCTCGACTGCAACAGGGGTTACCGGGGAGCTGTTTTTT. The encoded protein is CASSSTATGVTGELFF. The full variable domain, completed using reference TRBV7-3 and TRBJ2-2, is GAGVSQTPSNKVTEKGKYVELRCDPISGHTALYWYRQSLGQGPEFLIYFQGTGAADDSGLPNDRFFAVRPEGSVSTLKIQRTERGDSAVYLCASSSTATGVTGELFFGEGSRLTVL.

The chain combines TRBV7-2 with TRBJ2-7, with 13 bases fitting TRBD2. The germline V gene encodes CDR1 SGHTA and CDR2 FQGNSA. The CDR3 has 15 residues. J lost 4 bases, V lost 5 bases, and 5 bases had no gene match. In DNA, the CDR3 is TGTGCCAGCAGCCAGACTAGCGGGGGGATTTACGAGCAGTACTTC. Encoded protein: CASSQTSGGIYEQYF.

The genes are TRBV28 and TRBJ2-7; D not certain. The V end lost 3 bases, the J end lost 3 bases, and 9 bases lay between the germline ends. Germline loops: CDR1 MDHEN, CDR2 SYDVKM. This CDR3 comprises 13 residues. CDR3 loop: CASSLARIYEQYF. CDR3 DNA: TGTGCCAGCAGTTTGGCGCGGATCTACGAGCAGTACTTC.

The sample holds one count of this clone. This rearrangement joins TRBV15 to TRBJ2-1; D possibly corresponds to TRBD2 (5 bases). Germline lookup yields CDR1 LNHNV and CDR2 YYDKDF (reference sequence). There are 14 residues in the CDR3. Trimming cost V 5 bases and J 6 bases, with 14 bases left between them. For the CDR3, the DNA is TGTGCCACCAGCCCTCGGGCGGGTCTCAATGAGCAGTTCTTC. Protein sequence: CATSPRAGLNEQFF.

This clone was counted once. This chain uses TRBV6-5 with TRBJ1-1; no firm D call. Looked up from germline, CDR1 is MNHEY and CDR2 is SVGAGI. V lost 0 bases and J lost 4, with 12 bases in between. The CDR3 spans 15 residues. The CDR3 nucleotides read TGTGCCAGCAGTTACTCGCGGCGGGGTCTCACTGAAGCTTTCTTT. It encodes CASSYSRRGLTEAFF.

This rearrangement joins TRBV4-1 to TRBJ2-6, with TRBD1 matching over 8 bases. The CDR3 sequence is 15 residues long. Looked up from germline, CDR1 is MGHRA and CDR2 is YSYEKL. The J segment lost 1 base and the V segment lost 6 bases, leaving 2 bases of the junction unmatched. CDR3 coding DNA: TGCGCCAGCAGGCAGGGGGCATCTGGGGCCAACGTCCTGACTTTC. Encoded protein: CASRQGASGANVLTF.

The rearrangement joins TRBV10-3 to TRBJ2-5; the match to TRBD2 covers 12 bases. CDR1 is ENHRY and CDR2 is SYGVKD in the germline V gene. The CDR3 has 19 residues. Trimming cost V 5 bases and J 1 base; bases outside gene matches: 14. Here the CDR3 reads CAISTSLAGGARGQETQYF. The CDR3 DNA reads TGTGCCATCAGTACTTCACTAGCGGGAGGAGCGAGGGGCCAAGAGACCCAGTACTTC.

This chain links TRBV28 with TRBJ2-7; D perhaps matches TRBD2 (5 bases). Trimming cost V 5 bases and J 5 bases, with 19 bases left between them. CDR3 size: 15 residues. Per germline, CDR1 MDHEN and CDR2 SYDVKM. CDR3 in amino acids: CASSPPSRRGHEQYF. The CDR3 DNA follows: TGTGCCAGCAGTCCTCCTAGCCGACGGGGTCACGAGCAGTACTTC.

Only a few counts were recorded for this clone. V and J are TRBV6-2 or TRBV6-3 and TRBJ1-2; D is possibly TRBD1 (5 bases). The germline V gene has CDR1 MNHEY and CDR2 SVGEGT. This CDR3 contains 14 residues. The V end lost 7 bases, the J end lost 0 bases, and 12 bases lay between the germline ends. The CDR3 reads CASNPHRTNYGYTF. The CDR3 DNA reads TGTGCCAGCAACCCCCACAGGACTAACTATGGCTACACCTTC.

The gene calls are TRBV19 and TRBJ1-4; 7 nucleotides align to TRBD1. V trimming: 5 bases; J trimming: 3 bases; junction bases outside the gene matches: 15. Germline assignment: CDR1 LNHDA and CDR2 SQIVND (reference sequence). The CDR3 contains 18 residues. The CDR3 spells CASSGLGQQTKSNEKLFF. CDR3 sequence (DNA): TGTGCCAGTAGTGGCCTGGGACAGCAAACTAAGTCTAATGAAAAACTGTTTTTT.

The chain uses TRBV29-1 and TRBJ2-3; 10 bases are a match to TRBD2. The CDR3 extends over 16 amino acids. V lost 7 bases to trimming and J lost 0 bases; unmatched junction nucleotides: 10. CDR1 SQVTM and CDR2 ANQGSEA come from the germline V gene. CDR3 residues: CSAQGLAGDSTDTQYF. DNA for the CDR3: TGCAGCGCTCAGGGCCTAGCGGGGGACAGCACAGATACGCAGTATTTT.

The rearrangement links TRBV11-2 to TRBJ2-6; 8 bases are a match to TRBD1. CDR1 is SGHAT and CDR2 is FQNNGV in the germline V gene. There are 19 residues in the CDR3. V shed 6 bases, J shed 0 bases, and the junction held 13 bases outside the gene matches. The CDR3 DNA is TGTGCCAGCAGTTCCTTAGGACAGGGCTGGAACTCTGGGGCCAACGTCCTGACTTTC. This gives the protein CASSSLGQGWNSGANVLTF.

The chain links TRBV9 to TRBJ2-7; 9 bases fit TRBD1. CDR3 size: 14 residues. V shed 3 bases and J 0 bases; nucleotides not matched to a gene: 1. In germline, CDR1 is SGDLS, CDR2 YYNGEE. The chain's CDR3 is CASSETGGSYEQYF. DNA of the CDR3: TGTGCCAGCAGCGAGACAGGGGGCTCCTACGAGCAGTACTTC.

The chain uses TRBV2 and TRBJ2-7, with D unclear. V shed 8 bases and J shed 3 bases, with 11 bases lying between them. Looked up from germline, CDR1 is SNHLY and CDR2 is FYNNEI. The CDR3 is 12 amino acids. For the CDR3, the DNA is TGTGCCAGCCAATACCAGAACTACGAGCAGTACTTC. Translation: CASQYQNYEQYF.

CDR3 nucleotide sequence: TGCAGCGTCCCGGGTAGCCGGAACGAGCAGTACTTC. This encodes CSVPGSRNEQYF. The chain recombines TRBV29-1 with TRBJ2-7; no firm D call. The germline CDR1 and CDR2 sequences are SQVTM and ANQGSEA. This CDR3 comprises 12 residues. The germline V and J ends were trimmed by 6 bases and 5 bases, with 14 bases remaining between them.

The gene calls are TRBV6-2 or TRBV6-3 and TRBJ2-7; 11 bases map to TRBD2. J lost 0 bases, V lost 6 bases, and 10 bases had no gene match. Per the germline V gene, CDR1 is MNHEY and CDR2 is SVGEGT. This CDR3 has 17 amino acids. DNA for the CDR3: TGTGCCAGCAGCCCCGGACTAGCGGGCTACAGCTCCTACGAGCAGTACTTC. Translating it yields CASSPGLAGYSSYEQYF.

V is TRBV27 and J is TRBJ2-7; D possibly corresponds to TRBD2 (5 bases). V was clipped by 6 bases and J by 7 bases, with 16 bases between them. This CDR3 has 13 residues. The germline V gene has CDR1 MNHEY and CDR2 SMNVEV (reference sequence). CDR3 nucleotide sequence: TGTGCCAGCAGCCCCCCGGGAATTGAAGAGCAGTACTTC. Translating gives CASSPPGIEEQYF.

The genes are TRBV9 and TRBJ2-1; D not certain. The V and J ends lost 3 bases and 0 bases respectively, with 16 bases between them. The CDR3 totals 17 residues. In germline, CDR1 is SGDLS, CDR2 YYNGEE. The CDR3 sequence is CASSGVMSVSSYNEQFF. Written as DNA, the CDR3 is TGTGCCAGCAGCGGAGTCATGAGTGTAAGCTCCTACAATGAGCAGTTCTTC.

This clone was seen only once. J is TRBJ2-2 and V is TRBV5-4; 8 bases are a match to TRBD2. The V gene end was trimmed by 4 bases and the J gene end by 0 bases; junction bases not matched to a gene: 11. From germline, CDR1 is SGHNT and CDR2 YYREEE (reference sequence). The CDR3 has 18 residues. CDR3 nucleotide sequence: TGTGCCAGCAGCCGGACTAGCTCTCAAACCGCGAACACCGGGGAGCTGTTTTTT. Translation gives CASSRTSSQTANTGELFF.

V and J are TRBV27 and TRBJ2-1; TRBD2 aligns across 11 bases. The CDR3 consists of 17 residues. Germline assignment: CDR1 MNHEY and CDR2 SMNVEV (reference sequence). Trimming removed 5 bases from V and 8 bases from J; junction bases left unmatched: 14. The DNA for the CDR3 is TGTGCCAGCAGTCGGACAGGAACTAGCGGGAGAGGGTATGAGCAGTTCTTC. Residues: CASSRTGTSGRGYEQFF.

This clone was seen a few times. The chain combines TRBV12-3 or TRBV12-4 with TRBJ2-2; a possible D gene is TRBD2 (5 bases). V gave up 5 bases and J gave up 5 bases, with 6 bases separating them. CDR3 length: 12 amino acids. The CDR3: CASSRGTGELFF. DNA of the CDR3: TGTGCCAGCAGTCGCGGGACCGGGGAGCTGTTTTTT.

Only a few counts were recorded for this clone. The chain carries TRBV11-3 and TRBJ1-1, with D hard to call. This CDR3 has 12 amino acids. The V gene lost 8 bases and the J gene lost 1 base, with 8 bases spanning the gap. The V gene's germline CDR1 is SGHNT and CDR2 YENEEA. This chain's CDR3 is CASSHRNTEAFF. DNA for the CDR3: TGTGCCAGCTCGCACAGGAACACTGAAGCTTTCTTT.